This TCR beta chain was captured by sequencing in a study of human T cells and chemical hapten exposure. In TCRdb, the RACE reads were re-called with MiXCR into one record per CDR3 protein. In the table there are tens of thousands of distinct CDR3 sequences, roughly 10% of which are singletons. In its sample, this clonotype was seen a few times. Time point in this sample: patch test 1, 2 weeks after DPC sensitization. Documented treatment: therapeutic diphenylcyclopropenone sensitization with weekly scalp DPC. Between the trimmed V and J ends, which lost 1 base and 3 bases, there was a span of 7 bases. Germline assignment: CDR1 DFQATT and CDR2 SNEGSKA (reference sequence). The CDR3 sequence is 14 residues long.

This chain connects TRBV20-1 to TRBJ1-6; no firm D call. Material: whole blood, obtained in connection with sensitization to the hapten diphenylcyclopropenone (DPC). The clonotype originates from a woman aged 45-65 years with alopecia areata. Some clones in this sample may be carry-over from other donors' samples. This chain's CDR3 is CSARGLNYNSPLHF. DNA of the CDR3: TGCAGTGCTAGAGGCCTAAACTATAATTCACCCCTCCACTTT.